One sample yielded the 32 T cell receptor beta chains listed below, sequenced in a study of blood T cell repertoires in COVID-19. Some clones are missing from TCRdb's copy, which holds only in-frame ones; the method was immunoSEQ multiplex PCR. The sample yields fewer than 200,000 clones, roughly 88% seen once. The sample was peripheral blood. The origin of the receptors is a woman older than 75 with acute or convalescent COVID-19.

This chain uses TRBV6-5 with TRBJ2-2; tentative D call: TRBD2 (6 bases). Germline CDR1 is MNHEY and CDR2 is SVGAGI. The CDR3 length is 13 residues. The V end was cut by 7 bases, the J end by 6 bases, with 12 bases between. The CDR3 nucleotides are TGTGCCAGCACCGGTGGGAGGCCCGGGGAGCTGTTTTTT. Protein: CASTGGRPGELFF.

J is TRBJ2-5 and V is TRBV6-2 or TRBV6-3; D uncertain. Germline CDR1 reads MNHEY; CDR2 reads SVGEGT. The CDR3 is 12 residues long. V lost 5 bases to trimming and J lost 5 bases, with 9 bases between them. The CDR3 DNA sequence: TGTGCCAGCAGTGCCGTCGGGGAGACCCAGTACTTC. This gives the protein CASSAVGETQYF.

The chain uses TRBV7-3 and TRBJ2-2; 13 bases agree with TRBD2. The CDR3 runs to 15 residues. Germline values: CDR1 SGHTA, CDR2 FQGTGA. Trimming removed 5 bases from V and 5 bases from J; junction bases left unmatched: 2. CDR3 protein: CASSPGLAGTGELFF. The CDR3 DNA follows: TGTGCCAGCAGCCCGGGACTAGCGGGAACCGGGGAGCTGTTTTTT.

The chain employs TRBV2 and TRBJ2-3; weak D call: TRBD1 (5 bases). Germline V CDR1 and CDR2: SNHLY, FYNNEI. This CDR3 is 15 amino acids long. The V end was cut by 7 bases, the J end by 1 base, with 15 bases between. For the CDR3, the DNA is TGTGCCAGCAAGGGGCGGATGATCCGCACAGATACGCAGTATTTT. This codes for CASKGRMIRTDTQYF.

Only a few counts were recorded for this clone. V usage is TRBV11-2 and J usage is TRBJ2-1, with TRBD2 matching 7 bases. The germline CDR1 and CDR2 sequences are SGHAT and FQNNGV. The trim removed 5 bases at V and 0 bases at J, leaving 7 bases unmatched. The length of the CDR3 is 16 residues. DNA for the CDR3: TGTGCCAGCAGCACCCGGGACTATAGCTCCTACAATGAGCAGTTCTTC. Translation gives CASSTRDYSSYNEQFF. The entire variable domain, with the rest obtained from reference TRBV11-2 and TRBJ2-1, is as follows: EAGVAQSPRYKIIEKRQSVAFWCNPISGHATLYWYQQILGQGPKLLIQFQNNGVVDDSQLPKDRFSAERLKGVDSTLKIQPAKLEDSAVYLCASSTRDYSSYNEQFFGPGTRLTVL.

The CDR3 loop is CASSAADTQYF. The CDR3 bases are TGCGCCAGCAGCGCAGCAGATACGCAGTATTTT. The rearrangement uses TRBV5-1 and TRBJ2-3; no reliable D call. V shed 4 bases and J shed 4 bases, with 4 bases lying between them. From germline, CDR1 is SGHRS and CDR2 YFSETQ. The CDR3 totals 11 residues.

CDR3 sequence: CASSNGQAGTDTQYF. For the CDR3, the DNA is TGTGCCAGCAGTAATGGACAAGCAGGCACAGATACGCAGTATTTT. The J gene is TRBJ2-3, the V gene TRBV6-2 or TRBV6-3, with D perhaps matching TRBD1 (5 bases). Germline loops: CDR1 MNHEY, CDR2 SVGEGT. There are 15 residues in the CDR3. V lost 5 bases and J 1 base, leaving 13 bases between the germline ends.

The chain couples TRBV18 to TRBJ1-1, with 11 bases matching TRBD1. Germline V gives CDR1 KGHSH, CDR2 LQKENI. CDR3 size: 15 residues. Germline trimming cut 1 base from V and 4 bases from J; bases unmatched to any gene: 2. CDR3 in DNA: TGTGCCAGCTCACCACGCGGACAGGGGGCCACTGAAGCTTTCTTT. It encodes CASSPRGQGATEAFF.

The V gene is TRBV7-2, the J gene TRBJ2-3; 9 nucleotides align to TRBD2. The CDR3 has 15 residues. Trimming removed 4 bases from V and 1 base from J; junction bases left unmatched: 3. Germline CDR1 is SGHTA and CDR2 is FQGNSA. CDR3 residues: CASSSLAGGTDTQYF. The CDR3 DNA follows: TGTGCCAGCAGCTCGTTAGCGGGGGGCACAGATACGCAGTATTTT.

The chain couples TRBV3-1 (or the pseudogene TRBV3-2) to TRBJ2-7; 11 positions agree with TRBD2. Trimming at V came to 1 base and at J to 7 bases, leaving 3 bases not matched to a gene. CDR3 length: 14 residues. Germline V gene sequence: CDR1 LGHDT, CDR2 YNNKEL (reference sequence). CDR3 region: CASSQALAGGEQYF. CDR3 sequence (DNA): TGTGCCAGCAGCCAAGCGCTAGCGGGAGGAGAGCAGTACTTC.

This chain uses TRBV4-3 with TRBJ2-7; D possibly corresponds to TRBD2 (6 bases). The germline V and J ends were trimmed by 1 base and 5 bases, with 15 bases remaining between them. CDR1 is LGHNA and CDR2 is YSLEER in the germline V gene. The CDR3 extends over 15 amino acids. The CDR3 loop is CASSQGRVPRDEQYF. The CDR3 DNA follows: TGCGCCAGCAGCCAAGGGAGGGTCCCCAGGGACGAGCAGTACTTC.

This sequence joins TRBV11-2 and TRBJ2-7; 7 bases agree with TRBD2. The germline V gene encodes CDR1 SGHAT and CDR2 FQNNGV. J lost 0 bases, V lost 7 bases, and 6 bases had no gene match. This CDR3 region has 14 residues. The CDR3 region has the DNA TGTGCCAGCACCCAGCGGGGAAGCTCCTACGAGCAGTACTTC. Protein product: CASTQRGSSYEQYF.

This chain joins TRBV5-6 and TRBJ1-2; D is undetermined. V shed 1 base and J shed 7 bases, with 11 bases lying between them. CDR1 is SGHDT and CDR2 is YYEEEE in the germline V gene. The CDR3 length is 13 residues. CDR3 in amino acids: CASSLPGGFGYTF. In nucleotides, the CDR3 is TGTGCCAGCAGCTTGCCGGGAGGTTTTGGCTACACCTTC.

The CDR3 sequence is CASSLGLPLHF. The CDR3 DNA reads as TGTGCCAGCAGCCTCGGACTACCCCTCCACTTT. The chain uses TRBV3-1 (or the pseudogene TRBV3-2) and TRBJ1-6; D is uncertain. Trimming left V 4 bases short and J 12 bases short, with 7 bases between. This CDR3 has 11 amino acids. The germline V gene has CDR1 LGHDT and CDR2 YNNKEL (reference sequence).

In its sample, this clone was seen a few times. V usage is TRBV5-1 and J usage is TRBJ2-7; 16 bases are a match to TRBD2. V dropped 4 bases and J dropped 3; count of bases not matched to a gene: 7. Germline V gives CDR1 SGHRS, CDR2 YFSETQ. The CDR3 covers 17 residues. The CDR3 coding sequence is TGCGCCAGCAGCGCAACCGGGACTAGCGGGGGGGTCTACGAGCAGTACTTC. It yields the protein CASSATGTSGGVYEQYF.

V usage is TRBV3-1 (or the pseudogene TRBV3-2) and J usage is TRBJ1-5; tentative D call: TRBD1 (5 bases). Germline V gene lookup returns CDR1 LGHDT and CDR2 YNNKEL (reference sequence). This CDR3 region has 15 residues. V was shortened by 3 bases and J by 1 base, with 10 bases between the two germline ends. Here the CDR3 reads CASSQVGVSNQPQHF. The CDR3 nucleotides are TGTGCCAGCAGCCAGGTAGGGGTGAGCAATCAGCCCCAGCATTTT.

V usage is TRBV10-1 and J usage is TRBJ2-3; the match to TRBD1 covers 8 bases. Germline CDR1 is WNHNN and CDR2 is SYGVQD (reference sequence). J gave up 2 bases and V 5 bases, and 3 bases lay outside the gene matches. This CDR3 contains 14 residues. CDR3 nucleotides: TGCGCCAGCAGTCCACAGGGGGTCACAGATACGCAGTATTTT. It is translated as CASSPQGVTDTQYF.

The chain has TRBV7-9 and TRBJ1-5, with 8 bases matching TRBD1. Germline V lookup: CDR1 SEHNR, CDR2 FQNEAQ (reference sequence). The length of the CDR3 is 16 residues. The J segment lost 6 bases and the V segment lost 1 base, leaving 8 bases of the junction unmatched. The CDR3 spells CASSLERTGRAQPQHF. The DNA for the CDR3 is TGTGCCAGCAGCTTAGAGAGGACAGGGAGGGCTCAGCCCCAGCATTTT.

The chain links TRBV7-3 to TRBJ2-7, with TRBD1 matching over 9 bases. Per germline, CDR1 SGHTA and CDR2 FQGTGA. V was pared by 2 bases and J by 2 bases, with 1 base of the junction left unmatched. The CDR3 runs to 14 residues. DNA of the CDR3: TGTGCCAGCAGCTTAGGGACAGGGACCTACGAGCAGTACTTC. Amino acid sequence: CASSLGTGTYEQYF. The full variable domain, completed using reference TRBV7-3 and TRBJ2-7, is GAGVSQTPSNKVTEKGKYVELRCDPISGHTALYWYRQSLGQGPEFLIYFQGTGAADDSGLPNDRFFAVRPEGSVSTLKIQRTERGDSAVYLCASSLGTGTYEQYFGPGTRLTVT.

The rearrangement links TRBV7-2 to TRBJ2-5; TRBD1 matches 9 bases. CDR1 SGHTA and CDR2 FQGNSA come from the germline V gene. CDR3 length: 14 residues. J was trimmed by 4 bases and V by 5 bases; bases with no gene match: 5. CDR3 region: CASSPRTGAETQYF. The CDR3 nucleotides read TGTGCCAGCAGCCCGCGGACAGGGGCAGAGACCCAGTACTTC.

This sequence joins TRBV5-5 and TRBJ2-2; D ambiguous. V gave up 0 bases and J gave up 6 bases, with 15 bases separating them. CDR3 length: 16 residues. CDR1 and CDR2 (germline): SGHKS, YYEKEE (reference sequence). The CDR3 sequence is CASSLAGRSVAGELFF. The DNA of the CDR3 is TGTGCCAGCAGCTTGGCCGGCCGGAGCGTAGCCGGGGAGCTGTTTTTT. Supplemented by reference TRBV5-5 and TRBJ2-2, the full variable domain reads DAGVTQSPTHLIKTRGQQVTLRCSPISGHKSVSWYQQVLGQGPQFIFQYYEKEERGRGNFPDRFSARQFPNYSSELNVNALLLGDSALYLCASSLAGRSVAGELFFGEGSRLTVL.

This clone showed up just once. The chain is built from TRBV10-3 and TRBJ1-3, with TRBD1 matching 7 bases. Germline CDR1 is ENHRY and CDR2 is SYGVKD. There are 11 residues in the CDR3. V lost 7 bases and J lost 8; bases outside the gene matches: 2. This CDR3 is CAITTGDTIYF. The DNA of the CDR3 is TGTGCCATCACTACAGGGGACACCATATATTTT.

The J gene is TRBJ2-5, the V gene TRBV11-2; 7 bases are a match to TRBD2. The CDR3 extends over 17 amino acids. The germline CDR1 and CDR2 sequences are SGHAT and FQNNGV. J was trimmed by 1 base and V by 1 base; bases with no gene match: 9. The DNA for the CDR3 is TGTGCCAGCAGCTTAGTTGGCGGGGGAATATCCCAAGAGACCCAGTACTTC. Its translation is CASSLVGGGISQETQYF.

The rearrangement uses TRBV2 and TRBJ1-2; TRBD1 aligns across 10 bases. Germline-derived CDR1 and CDR2 are SNHLY and FYNNEI. This CDR3 has 14 residues. J lost 8 bases, V lost 4 bases, and 7 bases had no gene match. CDR3 sequence: CASSGGQGVAGYTF. CDR3 coding DNA: TGTGCCAGCAGTGGCGGACAGGGGGTCGCCGGCTACACCTTC.

The rearrangement links TRBV4-2 to TRBJ2-3, with 9 bases aligning to TRBD2. Germline CDR1 and CDR2: LGHNA and YNFKEQ. This CDR3 spans 17 amino acids. After removal of 0 bases from V and 3 bases from J, the junction contained 7 bases not matched to a gene. The CDR3 reads CASSQEPGLARTDTQYF. The CDR3 nucleotides are TGTGCCAGCAGCCAAGAACCGGGACTAGCCAGAACAGATACGCAGTATTTT.

V usage is TRBV6-2 or TRBV6-3 and J usage is TRBJ2-2; 14 nucleotides agree with TRBD2. V dropped 2 bases and J dropped 5; count of bases not matched to a gene: 10. Germline V gene data show CDR1 as MNHEY and CDR2 as SVGEGT. The CDR3 is 19 amino acids. CDR3 region: CASSYPGTSGGPGTGELFF. CDR3 sequence (DNA): TGTGCCAGCAGTTACCCGGGGACTAGCGGGGGCCCCGGAACCGGGGAGCTGTTTTTT.

The count of this clone is one. This rearrangement joins TRBV5-4 to TRBJ2-1; no clear D. V dropped 4 bases and J dropped 0 bases, with 11 bases sitting between them. CDR1 and CDR2 (germline): SGHNT, YYREEE (reference sequence). CDR3 size: 15 residues. CDR3 sequence reads: CASSKQANSYNEQFF. The CDR3 nucleotides read TGTGCCAGCAGCAAGCAGGCAAACTCCTACAATGAGCAGTTCTTC.

The CDR3 sequence is CASSTGQLSTNEKLFF. The CDR3 bases are TGTGCCAGTAGTACGGGACAGCTTTCAACTAATGAAAAACTGTTTTTT. This chain connects TRBV19 to TRBJ1-4, with TRBD1 identical over 7 bases. Germline CDR1 reads LNHDA; CDR2 reads SQIVND (reference sequence). V lost 4 bases, J lost 0 bases, and 5 bases stayed unmatched. This CDR3 has 16 amino acids.

The CDR3, as DNA: TGTGCCAGCAGCTTCCCCACAGGGCCGAACTCCTACGAGCAGTACTTC. It encodes CASSFPTGPNSYEQYF. The rearrangement uses TRBV11-3 and TRBJ2-7; perhaps TRBD1 as D (6 bases). Germline V gene data show CDR1 as SGHNT and CDR2 as YENEEA. The CDR3 loop spans 16 amino acids. V shed 3 bases and J shed 0 bases, with 15 bases lying between them.

V and J are TRBV5-4 and TRBJ1-6, with D possibly TRBD1 on 6 matching bases. The V and J ends lost 4 bases and 5 bases respectively, with 13 bases between them. This CDR3 spans 15 amino acids. CDR1 SGHNT and CDR2 YYREEE come from the germline V gene (reference sequence). The CDR3 DNA follows: TGTGCCAGCAGCCCCGGACAGACAAATAATTCACCCCTCCACTTT. It specifies CASSPGQTNNSPLHF.

CDR3 DNA sequence: TGCGCCAGCAGCCCCTGGGGGACTAGCGGGAGAAACGAGCAGTACTTC. It codes for CASSPWGTSGRNEQYF. The V gene is TRBV4-1, the J gene TRBJ2-7; TRBD2 matches at 14 bases. Looked up from germline, CDR1 is MGHRA and CDR2 is YSYEKL. V lost 4 bases and J lost 5; bases outside the gene matches: 7. This CDR3 has 16 residues.

Only a few counts were recorded for this clone. The CDR3: CASAGTGYNQPQHF. CDR3 sequence (DNA): TGTGCCAGCGCCGGGACAGGGTACAATCAGCCCCAGCATTTT. The chain is built from TRBV10-3 and TRBJ1-5; 9 bases are shared with TRBD1. From germline, CDR1 is ENHRY and CDR2 SYGVKD. The trim removed 10 bases at V and 3 bases at J, leaving 7 bases unmatched. The CDR3 is made up of 14 amino acids.